Only a few counts were recorded for the clone carrying this TCR beta chain. Its antigen is unidentified. Described time point: cycle 4 day 1 (C4D1), after 5 to 7 weeks of nivolumab. Each of the patients experienced relapse following autologous stem cell transplantation, and their brentuximab vedotin exposure differed. Patients showed best responses of complete response, partial response or progressive disease. These data belong to a study of PD-1 blockade in classical Hodgkin lymphoma. Whole-study context: Nivolumab was given intravenously to patients at 3 mg/kg every 2 weeks.

The germline V gene encodes CDR1 MNHNS and CDR2 SASEGT. The CDR3 length is 14 residues. Trimming took 6 bases from V and 2 from J; bases not matched to a gene: 4. Regarding the study as a whole: It was reported that newly diagnosed patients had less baseline TCR diversity than healthy donors.

Clones were sequenced by immunoSEQ multiplex PCR, and TCRdb holds only the in-frame ones, with some missing. The table records around 20,000 clones, approximately 80% of them present only once. Sequenced material: peripheral blood mononuclear cells (PBMCs), taken before the fourth cycle of nivolumab. This TCR was recovered from a human donor with classical Hodgkin lymphoma. The chain joins TRBV6-1 to TRBJ2-1, with 7 bases fitting TRBD1. The CDR3 is CASSTGDTYNEQFF. The CDR3 region has the DNA TGTGCCAGCAGCACAGGGGATACCTACAATGAGCAGTTCTTC.